This record concerns one T cell receptor (beta chain) sequence. The sample belongs to a study of blood T cell repertoires in COVID-19. Study in general: The samples span acute and convalescent COVID-19 from the United States, Italy and Spain. From T cells, B-cell-depleted T cells, or PBMCs came the material, which was cDNA or gDNA.

Per the original data handling: Reference gene primer amplification yielded estimated nucleated cell counts. The method was immunoSEQ multiplex PCR; TCRdb's version includes in-frame clones alone and lacks a portion of them. The V and J calls and clone size come from that table; D and trimming were worked out from the DNA. The table includes about 370,000 clones, around 89% detected once. The length of the CDR3 is 16 residues. V lost 7 bases, J lost 2 bases, and 18 bases lay in between. Germline V gene data show CDR1 as MDHEN and CDR2 as SYDVKM. The sample taken for sequencing was peripheral blood. The chain recombines TRBV28 with TRBJ1-3, with a possible D match to TRBD1 (6 bases). This clonotype originated in a man aged 18 to 29 with active or convalescent COVID-19. The CDR3 nucleotides read TGTGCCAGCACCCCCGCCCAGGGGTATGCTGGAAACACCATATATTTT. It encodes CASTPAQGYAGNTIYF.